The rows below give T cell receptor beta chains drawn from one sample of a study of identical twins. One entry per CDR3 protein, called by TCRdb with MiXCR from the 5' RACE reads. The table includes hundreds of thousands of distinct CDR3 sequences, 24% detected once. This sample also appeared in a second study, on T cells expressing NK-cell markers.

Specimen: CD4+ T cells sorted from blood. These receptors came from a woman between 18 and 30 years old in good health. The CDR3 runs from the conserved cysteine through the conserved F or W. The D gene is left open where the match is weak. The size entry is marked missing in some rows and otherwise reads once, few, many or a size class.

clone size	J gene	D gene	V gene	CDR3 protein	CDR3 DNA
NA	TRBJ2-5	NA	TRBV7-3	CASSLQSRETQYF	TGTGCCAGCAGCTTACAGTCGCGGGAGACCCAGTACTTC
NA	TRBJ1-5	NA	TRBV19	CATSRKGHNQPQHF	TGTGCCACTAGCCGGAAGGGGCACAATCAGCCCCAGCATTTT
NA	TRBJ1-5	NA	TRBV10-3	CAISEGNQPQHF	TGTGCCATCAGTGAAGGCAATCAGCCCCAGCATTTT
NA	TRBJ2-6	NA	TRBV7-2	CASSLAPLSGANVLTF	TGTGCCAGCAGCTTAGCACCGCTCTCTGGGGCCAACGTCCTGACTTTC
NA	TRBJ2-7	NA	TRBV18	CASSPRIGGALPTKQYF	TGTGCCAGCTCACCAAGGATTGGAGGGGCCCTACCTACGAAGCAGTACTTC
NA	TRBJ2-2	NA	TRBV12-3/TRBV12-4	CASDSLNTGELFF	TGTGCCAGCGACAGTTTGAACACCGGGGAGCTGTTTTTT
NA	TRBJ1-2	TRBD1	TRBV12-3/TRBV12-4	CASSSAGGAGYTF	TGTGCCAGCAGTTCCGCAGGGGGCGCGGGCTACACCTTC
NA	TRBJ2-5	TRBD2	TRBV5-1	CASSLVLAGMSGETQYF	TGCGCCAGCAGCTTGGTCCTAGCGGGGATGTCAGGGGAGACCCAGTACTTC
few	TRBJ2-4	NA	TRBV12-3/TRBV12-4	CASRTATTGPKYF	TGTGCCAGCAGGACAGCAACGACTGGACCCAAGTACTTC
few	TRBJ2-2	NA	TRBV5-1	CASSYESNTGELFF	TGCGCCAGCAGTTATGAGTCGAACACCGGGGAGCTGTTTTTT
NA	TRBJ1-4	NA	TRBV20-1	CSARGVEKLFF	TGCAGTGCTAGAGGGGTTGAAAAACTGTTTTTT
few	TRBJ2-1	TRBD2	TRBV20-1	CSAPLAGGGGEQFF	TGCAGTGCCCCACTAGCGGGAGGAGGGGGTGAGCAGTTCTTC
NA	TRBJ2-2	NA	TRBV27	CASSFRGPMNTGELFF	TGTGCCAGCAGTTTTAGGGGCCCTATGAACACCGGGGAGCTGTTTTTT
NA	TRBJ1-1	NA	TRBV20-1	CSARDEGMNTEAFF	TGCAGTGCTAGAGACGAGGGGATGAACACTGAAGCTTTCTTT
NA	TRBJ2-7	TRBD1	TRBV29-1	CSVVWTGRTYEQYF	TGCAGCGTTGTCTGGACAGGAAGAACCTACGAGCAGTACTTC
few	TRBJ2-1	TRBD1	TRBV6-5	CASSSPGQHYNEQFF	TGTGCCAGCAGTTCGCCGGGACAGCACTACAATGAGCAGTTCTTC
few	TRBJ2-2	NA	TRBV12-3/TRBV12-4	CASSPIGSSGELFF	TGTGCCAGCAGCCCCATTGGGAGCAGCGGGGAGCTGTTTTTT
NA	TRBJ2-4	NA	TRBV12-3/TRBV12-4	CATSALEKNIQYF	TGTGCCACCTCGGCGCTGGAAAAAAACATTCAGTACTTC
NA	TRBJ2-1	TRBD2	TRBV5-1	CASSLKTSGRASEQFF	TGCGCCAGCAGCCTCAAGACTAGCGGGAGGGCCAGTGAGCAGTTCTTC
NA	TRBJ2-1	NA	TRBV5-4	CAIQNRDYNEQFF	TGTGCCATCCAAAACCGGGATTACAATGAGCAGTTCTTC
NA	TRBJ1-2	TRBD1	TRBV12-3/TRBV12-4	CASNTPGGGGYTF	TGTGCCAGCAATACCCCAGGGGGAGGAGGCTACACCTTC
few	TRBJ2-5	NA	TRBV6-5	CASSDDQETQYF	TGTGCCAGTTCAGACGATCAAGAGACCCAGTACTTC
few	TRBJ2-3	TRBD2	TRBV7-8	CASSSLAGGELDTQYF	TGTGCCAGCAGCTCCCTAGCGGGAGGGGAATTGGATACGCAGTATTTT
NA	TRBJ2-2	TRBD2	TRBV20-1	CSATTGGFGTGELFF	TGCAGTGCTACGACGGGGGGGTTCGGCACCGGGGAGCTGTTTTTT
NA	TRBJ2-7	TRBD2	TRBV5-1	CASSYETSGGGYEQYF	TGCGCCAGCAGCTACGAAACTAGCGGGGGAGGGTACGAGCAGTACTTC
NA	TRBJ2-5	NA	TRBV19	CASSIRGYTEETQYF	TGTGCCAGTAGTATACGAGGCTATACCGAAGAGACCCAGTACTTC
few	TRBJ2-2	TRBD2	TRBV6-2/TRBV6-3	CASKGLGPGELFF	TGTGCCAGCAAGGGACTAGGCCCCGGGGAGCTGTTTTTT
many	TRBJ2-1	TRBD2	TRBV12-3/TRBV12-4	CASSLGGRDEQFF	TGTGCCAGCAGTTTGGGGGGGAGGGATGAGCAGTTCTTC
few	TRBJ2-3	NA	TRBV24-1	CATSEGYADTQYF	TGTGCCACCAGTGAAGGCTATGCAGATACGCAGTATTTT
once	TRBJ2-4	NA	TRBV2	CASSIQQAKNNQYF	TGTGCCAGCTCAATACAACAGGCCAAAAACAATCAGTACTTC
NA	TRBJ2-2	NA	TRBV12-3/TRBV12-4	CASSLSLIGELFF	TGTGCCAGCAGTTTATCTCTTATCGGGGAGCTGTTTTTT
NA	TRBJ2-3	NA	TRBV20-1	CSAPGFTDTQYF	TGCAGTGCTCCTGGATTCACAGATACGCAGTATTTT
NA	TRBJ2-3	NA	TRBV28	CASRQNSGDTQYF	TGTGCCAGCAGGCAGAACTCGGGAGATACGCAGTATTTT
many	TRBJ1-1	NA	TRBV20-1	CSAPERRTGTEAFF	TGCAGTGCTCCTGAGAGAAGAACGGGGACTGAAGCTTTCTTT
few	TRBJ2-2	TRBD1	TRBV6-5	CASSYSRQGPGELFF	TGTGCCAGCAGTTATTCCCGACAGGGCCCCGGGGAGCTGTTTTTT
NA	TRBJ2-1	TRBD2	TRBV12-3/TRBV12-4	CASTLGTTPFF	TGTGCCAGCACCCTTGGGACTACTCCGTTCTTC
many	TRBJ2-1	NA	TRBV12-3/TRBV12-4	CASTRPGSSSYNEQFF	TGTGCCAGCACCCGACCGGGATCGAGCTCCTACAATGAGCAGTTCTTC
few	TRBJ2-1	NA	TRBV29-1	CSVASLEQFF	TGCAGCGTCGCGTCGCTTGAGCAGTTCTTC
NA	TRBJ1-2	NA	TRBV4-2	CASSQAPRRYGYTF	TGTGCCAGCAGCCAAGCCCCCCGGCGTTATGGCTACACCTTC
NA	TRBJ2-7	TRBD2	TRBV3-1	CASSPPGLGYEQYF	TGTGCCAGCAGCCCCCCGGGACTAGGCTACGAGCAGTACTTC
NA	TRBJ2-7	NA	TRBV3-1	CATCRYTGTAPYEQYF	TGTGCCACCTGCCGATACACCGGGACTGCGCCCTACGAGCAGTACTTC
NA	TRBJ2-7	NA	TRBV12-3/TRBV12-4	CASRGEGSYEQYF	TGTGCCAGCAGGGGGGAAGGCTCCTACGAGCAGTACTTC
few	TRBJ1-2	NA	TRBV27	CASSLSGRINYGYTF	TGTGCCAGCAGTTTATCGGGGCGGATTAACTATGGCTACACCTTC
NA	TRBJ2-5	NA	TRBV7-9	CASSFQTDQETQYF	TGTGCCAGCAGTTTTCAGACTGATCAAGAGACCCAGTACTTC
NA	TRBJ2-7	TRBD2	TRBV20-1	CSAQSRTSATYEQYF	TGCAGTGCTCAATCCCGGACTAGCGCAACCTACGAGCAGTACTTC
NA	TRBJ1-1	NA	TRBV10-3	CAISESLTASRTEAFF	TGTGCCATCAGTGAGTCGTTAACAGCTAGTAGGACTGAAGCTTTCTTT
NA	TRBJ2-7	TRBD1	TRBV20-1	CSAREGTGTYEQYF	TGCAGTGCTAGAGAGGGGACAGGGACCTACGAGCAGTACTTC
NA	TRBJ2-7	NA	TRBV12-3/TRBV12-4	CASSPRLAGGEQYF	TGTGCCAGCAGTCCTAGACTAGCAGGGGGCGAGCAGTACTTC
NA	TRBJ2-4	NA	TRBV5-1	CASSFRGNSKNIQYF	TGCGCCAGCAGCTTCAGGGGTAACTCCAAAAACATTCAGTACTTC
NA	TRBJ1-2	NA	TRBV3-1	CASSQDVGAYGYTF	TGTGCCAGCAGCCAAGACGTGGGCGCGTATGGCTACACCTTC
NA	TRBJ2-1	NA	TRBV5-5	CASSFHLEQFF	TGTGCCAGCAGCTTTCACTTAGAGCAGTTCTTC
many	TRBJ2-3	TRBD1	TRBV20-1	CSASGTGEDTQYF	TGCAGTGCTTCCGGGACAGGGGAAGATACGCAGTATTTT